These 18 T cell receptor beta chains share one sample of origin, sequenced in a study of cytomegalovirus exposure and HLA in healthy donors (dated by TCRdb to between 2016 and 2019). The method behind the library was the immunoSEQ multiplex PCR assay. A mixture of 60 forward primers for TCR Vbeta segments and 13 reverse primers for TCR Jbeta segments was used in the multiplex PCR. TCRdb took this table from immuneACCESS and kept in-frame rearrangements with V and J called. Such tables lack part of the clones; where checked against another copy, unresolved V genes explain under half of the gap, and the rest is unexplained. The sample includes 160,000 or so clones, with around four fifths observed a single time. In total, the top ten clones hold 0.95% to 1.5% of the sample. The sequenced sample consisted of PBMCs. These receptors were taken from a woman between 50 and 59 years old in good health and CMV-seronegative.

The chain joins TRBV7-2 to TRBJ2-3, with TRBD2 matching over 16 bases. Germline V gene lookup returns CDR1 SGHTA and CDR2 FQGNSA. The junction had 9 bases not matched to a gene; V was cut back by 5 bases and J by 7 bases. The CDR3 totals 17 residues. This chain's CDR3 is CASSRAGTSGGEHTQYF. The CDR3 region has the DNA TGTGCCAGCAGCAGAGCCGGGACTAGCGGGGGGGAACATACGCAGTATTTT.

CDR3 amino acids: CASSVVVTANTGELFF. The CDR3 DNA sequence: TGTGCCAGCTCAGTAGTGGTGACAGCGAACACCGGGGAGCTGTTTTTT. The rearrangement links TRBV18 to TRBJ2-2; maybe TRBD1 (5 bases). Germline V gene sequence: CDR1 KGHSH, CDR2 LQKENI. There are 16 residues in the CDR3. Trimming stripped 5 bases from V and 0 bases from J, with 13 bases between.

This sequence joins TRBV6-1 and TRBJ1-2; possibly TRBD1 for D (6 bases). The V end was cut by 8 bases, the J end by 7 bases, with 14 bases between. This CDR3 has 12 residues. In germline, CDR1 is MNHNS, CDR2 SASEGT. CDR3 in DNA: TGTGCCAGCCTCGTCAGGGGTGGTGGCTACACCTTC. Its translation: CASLVRGGGYTF.

V gene TRBV29-1 combines with J gene TRBJ1-4, with 9 bases lining up with TRBD1. Germline V lookup: CDR1 SQVTM, CDR2 ANQGSEA. The CDR3 spans 13 residues. Losses at the gene ends were 7 bases for V and 5 bases for J; bases not matched to a gene: 5. The DNA of the CDR3 is TGCAGCGGACTACAGGGGGCAAATGAAAAACTGTTTTTT. Its protein product is CSGLQGANEKLFF.

This chain joins TRBV28 and TRBJ1-2; 7 bases line up with TRBD1. The germline V gene encodes CDR1 MDHEN and CDR2 SYDVKM. The CDR3 has 14 residues. The ends lost 6 bases at V and 2 bases at J; junction bases unmatched: 6. The CDR3 loop is CASRQTGANYGYTF. The CDR3 DNA reads TGTGCCAGCAGACAAACAGGGGCAAACTATGGCTACACCTTC.

This chain joins TRBV6-4 and TRBJ2-6; D is uncertain. There are 13 residues in the CDR3. Germline V lookup: CDR1 MRHNA, CDR2 SNTAGT. Trimming took 10 bases from V and 0 from J, leaving 7 bases between them. In DNA form, the CDR3 reads TGTGCCACCAGAGCCTCTGGGGCCAACGTCCTGACTTTC. Translated: CATRASGANVLTF.

The V gene is TRBV27, the J gene TRBJ1-2; TRBD1 is a possible D gene (5 bases). Per the germline V gene, CDR1 is MNHEY and CDR2 is SMNVEV (reference sequence). V was clipped by 3 bases and J by 4 bases, with 15 bases between them. CDR3 length: 15 amino acids. The CDR3 nucleotides are TGTGCCAGCAGTTTCCGCGGGGCAGAACTCTATGGCTACACCTTC. Protein sequence: CASSFRGAELYGYTF.

This chain joins TRBV4-3 and TRBJ2-7, with D perhaps matching TRBD2 (6 bases). Germline V CDR1 and CDR2: LGHNA, YSLEER. The CDR3 loop spans 18 amino acids. V was pared by 0 bases and J by 2 bases, with 20 bases between. CDR3: CASSQDKVAELHTYEQYF. DNA of the CDR3: TGCGCCAGCAGCCAAGATAAGGTAGCGGAGCTTCACACCTACGAGCAGTACTTC.

The chain combines TRBV5-8 with TRBJ2-3, with a weak D call TRBD1 (7 bases). CDR3 length: 15 residues. Germline V lookup: CDR1 SGHTS, CDR2 YDEGEE. The V gene lost 2 bases and the J gene lost 2 bases, with 12 bases spanning the gap. The CDR3 here is CASSFYRGLTDTQYF. The CDR3 nucleotides are TGTGCCAGCAGCTTTTACAGGGGACTCACAGATACGCAGTATTTT.

This chain connects TRBV7-9 to TRBJ1-1; TRBD1 matches at 8 bases. The CDR3 runs 16 residues. J gave up 1 base and V 0 bases, and 4 bases lay outside the gene matches. CDR1 is SEHNR and CDR2 is FQNEAQ in the germline V gene (reference sequence). The CDR3 bases are TGTGCCAGCAGCTTAGCGGAAGGACAGGGGAACACTGAAGCTTTCTTT. Its translation is CASSLAEGQGNTEAFF.

The chain carries TRBV10-3 and TRBJ1-1; weak D call: TRBD1 (6 bases). V lost 6 bases to trimming and J lost 1 base, with 18 bases between them. Germline V CDR1 and CDR2: ENHRY, SYGVKD. CDR3 length equals 16 residues. The DNA for the CDR3 is TGTGCCATCAGACAGGGACCACCCAGCGGGAACACTGAAGCTTTCTTT. Its translation: CAIRQGPPSGNTEAFF.

The chain links TRBV5-5 to TRBJ1-1; D possibly corresponds to TRBD1 (6 bases). Germline V gene data show CDR1 as SGHKS and CDR2 as YYEKEE (reference sequence). The CDR3 extends over 14 amino acids. The V end was cut by 7 bases, the J end by 5 bases, with 18 bases between. The CDR3 is CASSPGGALTEAFF. CDR3 sequence (DNA): TGTGCCAGCTCCCCCGGGGGGGCCCTGACTGAAGCTTTCTTT.

The rearrangement links TRBV5-1 to TRBJ2-5, with 7 positions matching TRBD2. The assigned J gene may be wrong: the sequence end matches TRBJ2-7 better. Germline V gene sequence: CDR1 SGHRS, CDR2 YFSETQ. CDR3 length: 14 amino acids. In DNA, the CDR3 is TGCGCCAGCAGCCGCGGGACTATTTCCTACGAGCAGTACTTC. Amino acid sequence: CASSRGTISYEQYF.

This clone was seen a few times. The rearrangement uses TRBV28 and TRBJ2-1; D might be TRBD2 (6 bases). V lost 4 bases and J lost 0, with 19 bases in between. This CDR3 contains 18 residues. CDR1 is MDHEN, CDR2 SYDVKM, per germline. The DNA of the CDR3 is TGTGCCAGCAGTTCACTGCCGGGGGTAGTGATCTCCTACAATGAGCAGTTCTTC. Its translation: CASSSLPGVVISYNEQFF.

Concerning this clone itself: At one end, the junction sequence differs from germline, possibly due to a read error. The chain combines TRBV9 with TRBJ1-1; 12 nucleotides align to TRBD1. CDR3 length: 15 residues. The V gene's germline CDR1 is SGDLS and CDR2 YYNGEE. Written as DNA, the CDR3 is TGTGCCAGCACCGTAGGGACAGGGGGCAACACTGAAGCTTTCTTT. Encoded protein: CASTVGTGGNTEAFF. Full variable domain (missing parts from reference TRBV9 and TRBJ1-1): DSGVTQTPKHLITATGQRVTLRCSPRSGDLSVYWYQQSLDQGLQFLIQYYNGEERAKGNILERFSAQQFPDLHSELNLSSLELGDSALYFCASTVGTGGNTEAFFGQGTRLTVV.

This chain connects TRBV27 to TRBJ2-7, with a weak D call TRBD1 (5 bases). V was clipped by 5 bases and J by 3 bases, with 11 bases between them. The CDR3 sequence is 13 residues long. CDR1 is MNHEY and CDR2 is SMNVEV in the germline V gene (reference sequence). CDR3 coding DNA: TGTGCCAGCAGTCTATACGACAGCTACGAGCAGTACTTC. Amino acids: CASSLYDSYEQYF.

This clone has only one observation. The chain employs TRBV7-9 and TRBJ2-5; 8 nucleotides match TRBD1. The DNA end favors TRBJ2-7, so the J call may be wrong. CDR1 is SEHNR and CDR2 is FQNEAQ in the germline V gene (reference sequence). The CDR3 sequence is 15 residues long. DNA for the CDR3: TGTGCCAGCAGCTCGAACCGGGACAGGATAAACGAGCAGTACTTC. As protein: CASSSNRDRINEQYF.

J is TRBJ2-5 and V is TRBV5-8; TRBD1 matches at 9 bases. The junction had 9 bases not matched to a gene; V was cut back by 4 bases and J by 5 bases. This CDR3 contains 15 residues. Looked up from germline, CDR1 is SGHTS and CDR2 is YDEGEE. CDR3 nucleotides: TGTGCCAGCAGCCTAGGACAGGGGATGGGGGAGACCCAGTACTTC. Translation gives CASSLGQGMGETQYF.